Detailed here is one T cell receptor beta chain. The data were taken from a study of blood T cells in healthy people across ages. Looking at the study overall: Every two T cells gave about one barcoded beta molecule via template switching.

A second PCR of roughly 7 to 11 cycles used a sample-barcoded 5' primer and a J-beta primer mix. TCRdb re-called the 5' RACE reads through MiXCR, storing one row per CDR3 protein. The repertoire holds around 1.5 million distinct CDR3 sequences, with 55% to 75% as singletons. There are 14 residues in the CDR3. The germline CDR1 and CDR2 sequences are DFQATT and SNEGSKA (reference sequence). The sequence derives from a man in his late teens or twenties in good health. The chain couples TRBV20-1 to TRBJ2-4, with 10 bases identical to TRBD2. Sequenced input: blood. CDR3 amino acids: CSCSLAGQGNIQYF. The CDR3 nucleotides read TGCAGCTGCTCACTAGCGGGGCAGGGAAACATTCAGTACTTC.